This T cell receptor (beta chain) stems from a study of blood T cells in healthy people across ages. Overall study results and limits: Age showed a roughly linear inverse relationship with TCR beta diversity per million T cells.

Sample-barcoded 5' priming and a J-beta primer mix drove a second PCR of roughly 7 to 11 cycles. TCRdb passed the 5' RACE reads through MiXCR, listing each CDR3 protein once. The sample has approximately 810,000 distinct CDR3 sequences, more than 25% seen once; the top ten hold roughly 17%. A word on this clonotype: Its antigen is currently unknown.

V was clipped by 5 bases and J by 12 bases, with 14 bases between them. The CDR3 runs to 12 residues. In germline, CDR1 is SGHTA, CDR2 FQGNSA. This TCR derives from a woman older than 75 in good health. Material: blood. J is TRBJ2-1 and V is TRBV7-2; D not certain. CDR3: CASSPELFPQFF. In DNA, the CDR3 is TGTGCCAGCAGCCCGGAACTATTCCCGCAGTTCTTC. The full variable domain, in which reference TRBV7-2 and TRBJ2-1 provide the parts outside the CDR3, is GAGVSQSPSNKVTEKGKDVELRCDPISGHTALYWYRQSLGQGLEFLIYFQGNSAPDKSGLPSDRFSAERTGGSVSTLTIQRTQQEDSAVYLCASSPELFPQFFGPGTRLTVL.